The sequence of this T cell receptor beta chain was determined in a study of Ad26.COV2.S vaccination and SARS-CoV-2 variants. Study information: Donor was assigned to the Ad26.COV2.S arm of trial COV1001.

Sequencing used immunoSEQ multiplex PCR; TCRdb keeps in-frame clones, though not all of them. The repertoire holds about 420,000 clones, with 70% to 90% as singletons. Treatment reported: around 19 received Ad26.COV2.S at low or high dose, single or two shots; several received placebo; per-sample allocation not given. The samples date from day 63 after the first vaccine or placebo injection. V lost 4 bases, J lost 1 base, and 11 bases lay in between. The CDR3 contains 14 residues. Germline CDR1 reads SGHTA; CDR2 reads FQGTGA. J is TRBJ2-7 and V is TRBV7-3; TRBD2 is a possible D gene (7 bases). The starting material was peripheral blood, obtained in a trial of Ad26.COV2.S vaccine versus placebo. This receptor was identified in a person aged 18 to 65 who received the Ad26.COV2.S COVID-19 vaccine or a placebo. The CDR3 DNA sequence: TGTGCCAGCAGCTCAAAGGGGGGGTCCTACGAGCAGTACTTC. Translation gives CASSSKGGSYEQYF.